Listed below are T cell receptor beta chains from one sample, sequenced in a study of immune characterization of retroperitoneal liposarcoma. In TCRdb, the PCR reads were re-called with MiXCR into one record per CDR3 protein. The sample contains 9,000 to 13,000 distinct CDR3 sequences, about a quarter of which appear only once. Sequenced sample: tumor tissue. These receptors were collected from a male donor with retroperitoneal liposarcoma. CDR3s include the opening cysteine and the closing phenylalanine or tryptophan. The order of the fields is CDR3 protein, CDR3 length, V gene.

CDR3aa: CASSAVTGGSYEQYF; len: 15; v_gene: TRBV7-3
CDR3aa: CASSQNSRYEQYF; len: 13; v_gene: TRBV6-1
CDR3aa: CASRKSGGAKETQYF; len: 15; v_gene: TRBV28
CDR3aa: CASRDKGVYGYTF; len: 13; v_gene: TRBV6-1
CDR3aa: CASSEERGSTDTQYF; len: 15; v_gene: TRBV6-1
CDR3aa: CASSRQAGAKNIQFF; len: 15; v_gene: TRBV11-2
CDR3aa: CAISEASGIGGNEQYF; len: 16; v_gene: TRBV10-3
CDR3aa: CASSYSGGGEATQYF; len: 15; v_gene: TRBV6-5
CDR3aa: CASSFFGSTDTQYF; len: 14; v_gene: TRBV27
CDR3aa: CASSQDEQEQYF; len: 12; v_gene: TRBV4-1
CDR3aa: CASTKTGQQETQFF; len: 14; v_gene: TRBV6-1
CDR3aa: CASSYADFRWNEQYF; len: 15; v_gene: TRBV6-6
CDR3aa: CASSYRRDSVAEQFF; len: 15; v_gene: TRBV6-5
CDR3aa: CASSYSPTSGYNEQFF; len: 16; v_gene: TRBV6-6
CDR3aa: CASFASAGSEQYF; len: 13; v_gene: TRBV6-1
CDR3aa: CASSEFWAGSSGEQFF; len: 16; v_gene: TRBV6-1
CDR3aa: CASRVGSEQFF; len: 11; v_gene: TRBV27
CDR3aa: CASSLGGQFKNIQFF; len: 15; v_gene: TRBV7-2
CDR3aa: CATSPLAGANEQYF; len: 14; v_gene: TRBV6-1
CDR3aa: CASSLGQPNSPLHF; len: 14; v_gene: TRBV7-9
CDR3aa: CASSPGDSYEQYF; len: 13; v_gene: TRBV6-6
CDR3aa: CASRPGATNEKLFF; len: 14; v_gene: TRBV10-1
CDR3aa: CASSEEGHRQGMDEQFF; len: 17; v_gene: TRBV6-1
CDR3aa: CASSPRDRTTGELFF; len: 15; v_gene: TRBV6-1
CDR3aa: CASSYGQGHYNEQFF; len: 15; v_gene: TRBV6-6